These 29 T cell receptor beta chains share one sample of origin, sequenced in a study of T cell responses to AZD1222 COVID-19 vaccine. Sequencing used immunoSEQ multiplex PCR; TCRdb keeps in-frame clones, though not all of them. Counted here are roughly 150,000 clones, 88% occurring once; the ten biggest clones make up under 3.5%. The input for sequencing was peripheral blood, taken on day 0 of AZD1222 vaccination. These receptors came from an adult in good health.

This clone is a singleton in its sample. The rearrangement uses TRBV28 and TRBJ1-2; 9 bases are shared with TRBD1. CDR3 length equals 12 residues. The germline gives CDR1 MDHEN, CDR2 SYDVKM. Trimming took 4 bases from V and 6 from J; bases not matched to a gene: 0. The CDR3 nucleotides read TGTGCCAGCAGTTACAGGGGGCATGGCTACACCTTC. Its translation: CASSYRGHGYTF.

The chain employs TRBV20-1 and TRBJ2-1; 9 nucleotides match TRBD1. V trimming: 3 bases; J trimming: 3 bases; junction bases outside the gene matches: 6. The germline V gene has CDR1 DFQATT and CDR2 SNEGSKA (reference sequence). The CDR3 spans 15 residues. CDR3 DNA: TGCAGTGCTAGTGTTCTGGGACAGGGCTACAATGAGCAGTTCTTC. It codes for CSASVLGQGYNEQFF.

The chain has TRBV6-5 and TRBJ2-7, with a possible D match to TRBD2 (6 bases). The CDR3 contains 14 residues. V lost 5 bases and J lost 6, with 17 bases in between. In germline, CDR1 is MNHEY, CDR2 SVGAGI. CDR3 in amino acids: CASSRPGVVGEQYF. The CDR3 bases are TGTGCCAGCAGTCGCCCGGGAGTGGTCGGCGAGCAGTACTTC.

The V gene is TRBV5-6, the J gene TRBJ2-3; D is perhaps TRBD1 (5 bases). The V end was cut by 0 bases, the J end by 6 bases, with 17 bases between. The CDR3 runs to 16 residues. Germline-derived CDR1 and CDR2 are SGHDT and YYEEEE. For the CDR3, the DNA is TGTGCCAGCAGCTTGGGATTTCAGGGCTACGAGGATACGCAGTATTTT. This encodes CASSLGFQGYEDTQYF.

The chain joins TRBV14 to TRBJ2-7; TRBD2 matches at 12 bases. The length of the CDR3 is 18 residues. V was clipped by 2 bases and J by 1 base; unmatched bases: 9. Germline-derived CDR1 and CDR2 are SGHDN and FVKESK. The CDR3 bases are TGTGCCAGCAGCCAAACTCCGGGACTAGCGGGTGCATCCTACGAGCAGTACTTC. Its protein product is CASSQTPGLAGASYEQYF.

This clone showed up just a few times. The J gene is TRBJ1-2, the V gene TRBV30, with TRBD1 identical over 9 bases. V shed 2 bases, J shed 7 bases, and the junction held 8 bases outside the gene matches. The CDR3 length is 14 residues. Germline values: CDR1 GTSNPN, CDR2 SVGIG (reference sequence). CDR3 sequence (DNA): TGTGCCTGGAGTCCACACAGGGGGCAGGGTGGCTACACCTTC. Translating gives CAWSPHRGQGGYTF.

The chain uses TRBV7-8 and TRBJ1-5; D gene unclear. The CDR3 length is 13 residues. The germline gives CDR1 SGHVS, CDR2 FQNEAQ. Trimming left V 0 bases short and J 3 bases short, with 3 bases between. The CDR3 region has the DNA TGTGCCAGCAGCTTAGCAGCCAATCAGCCCCAGCATTTT. Its protein product is CASSLAANQPQHF. The full variable domain, completed using reference TRBV7-8 and TRBJ1-5, is GAGVSQSPRYKVAKRGQDVALRCDPISGHVSLFWYQQALGQGPEFLTYFQNEAQLDKSGLPSDRFFAERPEGSVSTLKIQRTQQEDSAVYLCASSLAANQPQHFGDGTRLSIL.

The rearrangement uses TRBV6-2 or TRBV6-3 and TRBJ1-5, with D possibly TRBD1 on 5 matching bases. CDR1 MNHEY and CDR2 SVGEGT come from the germline V gene. Trimming removed 1 base at V and 2 bases at J, with 9 bases between. This CDR3 has 15 residues. DNA for the CDR3: TGTGCCAGCAGTTACTTTCGAGGGGGCAATCAGCCCCAGCATTTT. Translation gives CASSYFRGGNQPQHF.

The chain joins TRBV27 to TRBJ2-3; 13 positions agree with TRBD2. This CDR3 region has 17 residues. Germline-derived CDR1 and CDR2 are MNHEY and SMNVEV (reference sequence). The V segment lost 5 bases and the J segment 5 bases; nucleotides outside the gene matches: 10. The CDR3 is CASSGKTSGRLRDTQYF. CDR3 sequence (DNA): TGTGCCAGCAGTGGAAAGACTAGCGGGAGGTTGAGAGATACGCAGTATTTT.

The genes are TRBV5-8 and TRBJ2-1; the match to TRBD2 covers 10 bases. CDR3 length equals 15 residues. Trimming cost V 3 bases and J 8 bases; bases outside gene matches: 8. Germline V CDR1 and CDR2: SGHTS, YDEGEE. CDR3 amino acids: CASSWGASGSDEQFF. Written as DNA, the CDR3 is TGTGCCAGCAGCTGGGGTGCTAGCGGGAGCGATGAGCAGTTCTTC.

The CDR3 is CASSRQSLLNYGYTF. The CDR3 DNA sequence: TGTGCCAGCAGTCGACAGTCCCTTCTGAACTATGGCTACACCTTC. The chain is built from TRBV6-5 and TRBJ1-2; D might be TRBD1 (5 bases). Between the trimmed V and J ends, which lost 5 bases and 2 bases, there was a span of 15 bases. Germline-derived CDR1 and CDR2 are MNHEY and SVGAGI. The CDR3 length is 15 residues.

This sequence joins TRBV5-1 and TRBJ2-7; 7 nucleotides align to TRBD2. This CDR3 is built from 14 residues. V lost 4 bases and J lost 1; bases outside the gene matches: 5. CDR1 and CDR2 from the germline V gene are SGHRS and YFSETQ. CDR3 in amino acids: CASSQDGGSYEQYF. CDR3 bases: TGCGCCAGCAGCCAGGACGGGGGGTCCTACGAGCAGTACTTC.

The J gene is TRBJ1-1, the V gene TRBV19; the D is unclear. Germline V CDR1 and CDR2: LNHDA, SQIVND (reference sequence). V was pared by 3 bases and J by 2 bases, with 10 bases between. CDR3 length: 14 amino acids. CDR3 residues: CASSINIPNTEAFF. The CDR3 DNA is TGTGCCAGTAGTATTAACATACCTAACACTGAAGCTTTCTTT.

As DNA, the CDR3 is TGTGCCAGCAGCTTACGTGCTGGGGACTATGGCTACACCTTC. This encodes CASSLRAGDYGYTF. The genes are TRBV7-8 and TRBJ1-2; D is ambiguous. The germline V gene has CDR1 SGHVS and CDR2 FQNEAQ. V was trimmed by 2 bases and J by 3 bases, leaving 10 bases between them. The CDR3 extends over 14 amino acids.

The rearrangement joins TRBV5-4 to TRBJ1-1; D is ambiguous. CDR3 length: 13 amino acids. V lost 4 bases to trimming and J lost 1 base, with 8 bases between them. CDR1 is SGHNT and CDR2 is YYREEE in the germline V gene (reference sequence). CDR3 nucleotide sequence: TGTGCCAGCAGCCCGTCCCCGAACACTGAAGCTTTCTTT. Protein: CASSPSPNTEAFF.

The chain carries TRBV12-3 or TRBV12-4 and TRBJ1-1; D gene unclear. Deletions cut 5 bases from V and 8 bases from J, with 12 bases between. This CDR3 has 12 residues. The CDR3 reads CASSQSIGEAFF. In DNA form, the CDR3 reads TGTGCCAGCAGTCAGTCCATTGGGGAAGCTTTCTTT.

The chain joins TRBV10-3 to TRBJ1-1, with unresolved D. The ends were cut back, 7 bases at V and 0 bases at J, with 6 bases in the middle. Germline V CDR1 and CDR2: ENHRY, SYGVKD. The CDR3 runs 12 residues. The CDR3 DNA sequence: TGTGCCATCAAAAGTTTGAACACTGAAGCTTTCTTT. It is translated as CAIKSLNTEAFF.

The V call is TRBV6-5, the J call TRBJ2-4; a weak D match, TRBD2 (6 bases). The CDR3 covers 16 residues. CDR1 and CDR2 from the germline V gene are MNHEY and SVGAGI. Trimming took 2 bases from V and 3 from J, leaving 14 bases between them. CDR3 sequence (DNA): TGTGCCAGCAGTTACGAAGGAGGGTCGGGCAAAAACATTCAGTACTTC. Amino acid sequence: CASSYEGGSGKNIQYF.

This rearrangement joins TRBV28 to TRBJ2-3; D ambiguous. Germline lookup yields CDR1 MDHEN and CDR2 SYDVKM. V was cut by 5 bases and J by 4 bases, with 10 bases left in between. The CDR3 is 13 amino acids. The CDR3 loop is CASSRTRSDTQYF. CDR3 sequence (DNA): TGTGCCAGCAGTCGGACGAGATCAGATACGCAGTATTTT.

This rearrangement joins TRBV4-3 to TRBJ1-5; D is uncertain. The V end lost 0 bases, the J end lost 3 bases, and 9 bases lay between the germline ends. Germline CDR1 reads LGHNA; CDR2 reads YSLEER. This CDR3 comprises 15 residues. CDR3 in DNA: TGCGCCAGCAGCCAAGATAAAACAACCAATCAGCCCCAGCATTTT. Residues: CASSQDKTTNQPQHF.

This rearrangement joins TRBV30 to TRBJ1-5; 9 bases match TRBD1. Per the germline V gene, CDR1 is GTSNPN and CDR2 is SVGIG (reference sequence). The CDR3 is 17 amino acids. With V trimmed by 3 bases and J by 6 bases, 15 bases remained unmatched. CDR3 nucleotides: TGTGCCTGGAGCTGGGGGGAACAGGGGGCGTTAAGTCAGCCCCAGCATTTT. Encoded protein: CAWSWGEQGALSQPQHF.

The chain uses TRBV5-1 and TRBJ2-3, with a tentative D call TRBD1 (5 bases). Trimming pared 3 bases from V and 0 bases from J, leaving 8 bases between. The V gene's germline CDR1 is SGHRS and CDR2 YFSETQ. CDR3 length equals 14 residues. The CDR3 DNA follows: TGCGCCAGCAGCTCGGACAAAAGCACAGATACGCAGTATTTT. Its protein is CASSSDKSTDTQYF.

The CDR3 DNA reads TGTGCCAGCAGTTTGGGAACTGGAACTACGGGAGAGACCCAGTACTTC. It is translated as CASSLGTGTTGETQYF. The chain recombines TRBV27 with TRBJ2-5; the D is unclear. V was trimmed by 3 bases and J by 4 bases, leaving 18 bases between them. This CDR3 spans 16 amino acids. Germline V lookup: CDR1 MNHEY, CDR2 SMNVEV (reference sequence).

This rearrangement joins TRBV30 to TRBJ1-2; no definite D call. Germline values: CDR1 GTSNPN, CDR2 SVGIG (reference sequence). The CDR3 covers 13 residues. Between the trimmed V and J ends, which lost 2 bases and 3 bases, there was a span of 10 bases. The DNA for the CDR3 is TGTGCCTGGAGTTCGGGTTTGGACTATGGCTACACCTTC. Its protein is CAWSSGLDYGYTF. The full variable domain, its missing parts supplied by reference TRBV30 and TRBJ1-2, is SQTIHQWPATLVQPVGSPLSLECTVEGTSNPNLYWYRQAAGRGLQLLFYSVGIGQISSEVPQNLSASRPQDRQFILSSKKLLLSDSGFYLCAWSSGLDYGYTFGSGTRLTVV.

This chain joins TRBV7-9 and TRBJ2-3; 8 bases align to TRBD2. The CDR3 runs to 14 residues. Germline CDR1 and CDR2: SEHNR and FQNEAQ (reference sequence). V lost 2 bases, J lost 4 bases, and 2 bases stayed unmatched. The CDR3 bases are TGTGCCAGCAGCTTAACGCGGGAGGCAGATACGCAGTATTTT. This codes for CASSLTREADTQYF.

Only one count was recorded for this clone. The chain's CDR3 is CACRSDSYEQYF. In nucleotides, the CDR3 is TGTGCCTGCCGGTCAGACTCCTACGAGCAGTACTTC. The chain joins TRBV30 to TRBJ2-7; D gene ambiguous. This CDR3 is built from 12 residues. From germline, CDR1 is GTSNPN and CDR2 SVGIG (reference sequence). Trimming took 6 bases from V and 0 from J, leaving 9 bases between them.

The chain combines TRBV6-4 with TRBJ2-2, with TRBD2 matching 14 bases. The V gene end was trimmed by 0 bases and the J gene end by 4 bases; junction bases not matched to a gene: 4. The CDR3 contains 18 residues. Germline CDR1 MRHNA, CDR2 SNTAGT. CDR3 nucleotides: TGTGCCAGCAGTGACTCTGGACTAGCGGGAGGCTCCACCGGGGAGCTGTTTTTT. This encodes CASSDSGLAGGSTGELFF.

This chain connects TRBV15 to TRBJ2-1; TRBD1 matches at 12 bases. This CDR3 is built from 18 residues. Trimming removed 5 bases from V and 5 bases from J; junction bases left unmatched: 13. Germline V gene lookup returns CDR1 LNHNV and CDR2 YYDKDF (reference sequence). CDR3 sequence reads: CATSSMGTGGKLDNEQFF. The CDR3 DNA reads TGTGCCACCAGCTCCATGGGGACAGGGGGCAAGCTCGACAATGAGCAGTTCTTC.

This chain connects TRBV6-5 to TRBJ1-5; D perhaps matches TRBD1 (5 bases). The CDR3 spans 14 residues. Germline CDR1 reads MNHEY; CDR2 reads SVGAGI. Trimming removed 7 bases from V and 5 bases from J, with 15 bases in between. The CDR3 DNA sequence: TGTGCCAGCACCTGGGTAGGGGTGGATCAGCCCCAGCATTTT. It codes for CASTWVGVDQPQHF.